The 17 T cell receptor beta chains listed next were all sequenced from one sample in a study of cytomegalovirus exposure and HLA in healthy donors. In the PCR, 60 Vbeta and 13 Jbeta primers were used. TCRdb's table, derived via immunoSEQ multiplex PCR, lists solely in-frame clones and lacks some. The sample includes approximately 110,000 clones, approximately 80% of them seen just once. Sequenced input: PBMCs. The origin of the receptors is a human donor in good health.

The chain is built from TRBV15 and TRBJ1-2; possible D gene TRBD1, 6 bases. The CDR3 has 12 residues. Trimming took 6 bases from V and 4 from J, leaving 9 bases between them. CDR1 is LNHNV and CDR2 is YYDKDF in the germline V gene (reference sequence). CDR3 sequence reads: CATSTDSYGYTF. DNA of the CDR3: TGTGCCACCAGTACGGACAGCTATGGCTACACCTTC.

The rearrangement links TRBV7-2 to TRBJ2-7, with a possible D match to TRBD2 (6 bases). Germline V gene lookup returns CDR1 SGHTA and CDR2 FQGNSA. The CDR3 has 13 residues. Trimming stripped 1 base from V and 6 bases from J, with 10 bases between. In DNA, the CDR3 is TGTGCCAGCAGCTTAGTGCGGGACCTCGAGCAGTACTTC. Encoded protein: CASSLVRDLEQYF. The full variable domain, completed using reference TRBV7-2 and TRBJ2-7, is GAGVSQSPSNKVTEKGKDVELRCDPISGHTALYWYRQSLGQGLEFLIYFQGNSAPDKSGLPSDRFSAERTGGSVSTLTIQRTQQEDSAVYLCASSLVRDLEQYFGPGTRLTVT.

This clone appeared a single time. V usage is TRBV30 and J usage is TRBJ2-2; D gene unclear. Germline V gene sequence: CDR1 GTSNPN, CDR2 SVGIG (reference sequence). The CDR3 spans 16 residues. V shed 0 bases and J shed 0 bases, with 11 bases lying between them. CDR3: CAWSVRRSANTGELFF. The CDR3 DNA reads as TGTGCCTGGAGTGTACGCAGGTCCGCGAACACCGGGGAGCTGTTTTTT.

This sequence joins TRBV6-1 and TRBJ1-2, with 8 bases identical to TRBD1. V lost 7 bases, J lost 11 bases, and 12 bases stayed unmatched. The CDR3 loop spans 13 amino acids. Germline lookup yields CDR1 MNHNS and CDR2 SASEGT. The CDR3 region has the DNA TGTGCCAGCACCCCCGGGACAGGTCCGCGGTACACCTTC. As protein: CASTPGTGPRYTF.

As DNA, the CDR3 is TGTGCCAGCAGCTTAAAGGGGCAGGTCTATAATTCACCCCTCCACTTT. This gives the protein CASSLKGQVYNSPLHF. V and J are TRBV13 and TRBJ1-6, with D maybe TRBD1 (5 bases). Germline CDR1 is PRHDT and CDR2 is FYEKMQ (reference sequence). The CDR3 consists of 16 residues. Trimming pared 2 bases from V and 3 bases from J, leaving 11 bases between.

The CDR3, as DNA: TGTGCCAGCAGTTGGACACCTTCCTACGAGCAGTACTTC. It is translated as CASSWTPSYEQYF. The chain combines TRBV6-5 with TRBJ2-7; D might be TRBD1 (5 bases). V lost 4 bases, J lost 1 base, and 8 bases lay in between. The CDR3 is 13 residues long. Germline V gene data show CDR1 as MNHEY and CDR2 as SVGAGI.

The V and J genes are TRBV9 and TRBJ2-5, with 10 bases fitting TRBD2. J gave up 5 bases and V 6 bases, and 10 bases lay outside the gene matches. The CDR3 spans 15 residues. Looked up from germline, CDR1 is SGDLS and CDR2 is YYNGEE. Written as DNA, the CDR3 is TGTGCCAGCACCCTAGCGGGGGCAGGGGGCGAGACCCAGTACTTC. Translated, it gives CASTLAGAGGETQYF.

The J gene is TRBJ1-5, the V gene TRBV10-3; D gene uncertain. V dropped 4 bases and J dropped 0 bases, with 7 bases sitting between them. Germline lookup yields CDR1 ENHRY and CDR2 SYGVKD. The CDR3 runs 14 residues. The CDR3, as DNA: TGTGCCATCAGTGGAGATCCTAGCAATCAGCCCCAGCATTTT. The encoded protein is CAISGDPSNQPQHF.

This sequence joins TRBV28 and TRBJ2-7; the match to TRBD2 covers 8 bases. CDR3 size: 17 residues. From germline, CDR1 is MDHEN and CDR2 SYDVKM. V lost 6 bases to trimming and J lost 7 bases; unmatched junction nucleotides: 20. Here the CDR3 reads CASSRWRGGRTVREQYF. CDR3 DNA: TGTGCCAGCAGCCGCTGGAGGGGCGGGAGGACCGTCAGGGAGCAGTACTTC.

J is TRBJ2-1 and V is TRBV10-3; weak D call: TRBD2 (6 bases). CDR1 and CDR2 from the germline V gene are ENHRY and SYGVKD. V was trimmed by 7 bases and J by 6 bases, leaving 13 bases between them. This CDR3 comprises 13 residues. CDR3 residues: CAIMGPTSNEQFF. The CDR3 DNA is TGTGCCATCATGGGACCGACTAGCAATGAGCAGTTCTTC.

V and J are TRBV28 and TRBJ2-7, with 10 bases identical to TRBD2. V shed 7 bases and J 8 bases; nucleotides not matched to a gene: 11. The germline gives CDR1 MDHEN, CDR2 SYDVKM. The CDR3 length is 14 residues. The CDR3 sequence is CASTSGGTSEKQYF. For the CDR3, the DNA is TGTGCCAGCACCTCAGGGGGGACTAGCGAGAAGCAGTACTTC.

The CDR3 here is CASSLGLAGGGSGELFF. Here the CDR3 DNA reads TGTGCCAGCAGTTTAGGACTAGCGGGAGGGGGTTCCGGGGAGCTGTTTTTT. V usage is TRBV2 and J usage is TRBJ2-2; 15 bases are a match to TRBD2. J was trimmed by 6 bases and V by 5 bases; bases with no gene match: 7. The germline V gene has CDR1 SNHLY and CDR2 FYNNEI. The CDR3 covers 17 residues.

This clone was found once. The CDR3: CASSTRTGSPSGANVLTF. The CDR3 region has the DNA TGTGCCAGCAGCACCCGGACAGGGTCCCCCTCTGGGGCCAACGTCCTGACTTTC. This chain connects TRBV5-4 to TRBJ2-6, with TRBD1 matching 8 bases. The V gene end was trimmed by 4 bases and the J gene end by 0 bases; junction bases not matched to a gene: 9. Germline-derived CDR1 and CDR2 are SGHNT and YYREEE (reference sequence). This CDR3 region has 18 residues.

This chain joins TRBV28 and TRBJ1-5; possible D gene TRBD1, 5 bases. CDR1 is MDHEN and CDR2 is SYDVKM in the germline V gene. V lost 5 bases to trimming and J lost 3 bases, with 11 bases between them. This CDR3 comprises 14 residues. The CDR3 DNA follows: TGTGCCAGCAGTCCCACAGGCTCCAATCAGCCCCAGCATTTT. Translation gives CASSPTGSNQPQHF.

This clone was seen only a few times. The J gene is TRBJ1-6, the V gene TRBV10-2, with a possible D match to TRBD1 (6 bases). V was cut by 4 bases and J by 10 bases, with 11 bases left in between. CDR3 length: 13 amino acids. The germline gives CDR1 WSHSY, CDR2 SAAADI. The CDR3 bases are TGCGCCAGCAGTGTAAACAGGGAATCACCCCTCCACTTT. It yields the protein CASSVNRESPLHF.

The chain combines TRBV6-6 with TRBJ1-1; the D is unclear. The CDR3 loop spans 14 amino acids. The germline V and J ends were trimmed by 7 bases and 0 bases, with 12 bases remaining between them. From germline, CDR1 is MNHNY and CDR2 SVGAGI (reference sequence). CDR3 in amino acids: CASNQASMNTEAFF. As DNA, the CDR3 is TGTGCCAGCAACCAGGCCTCTATGAACACTGAAGCTTTCTTT.

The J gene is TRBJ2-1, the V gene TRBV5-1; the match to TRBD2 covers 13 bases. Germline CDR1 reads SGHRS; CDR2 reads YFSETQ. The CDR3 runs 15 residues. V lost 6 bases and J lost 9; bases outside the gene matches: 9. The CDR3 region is CASTPLAGGAGEQFF. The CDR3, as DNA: TGCGCCAGCACCCCACTAGCGGGAGGGGCCGGTGAGCAGTTCTTC.